The source of this TCR beta chain is a study of beta chain features in type 1 diabetes. Findings and caveats of the study: Patients with Type 1 diabetes showed moderately but significantly shorter TCRB CDR3s in all four CD4+ subsets. Naive, central memory and Treg TCRB repertoires appeared more alike in patients than in healthy donors.

The CDR3 contains 17 residues. Germline loops: CDR1 SGHRS, CDR2 YFSETQ. V lost 6 bases and J 1 base, leaving 19 bases between the germline ends. This clone was counted a single time. Its antigen is as yet unknown. Reverse transcribing all isolated RNA meant expressed TCRB transcripts were sequenced. Libraries were prepared by immunoSEQ multiplex PCR; TCRdb keeps only in-frame clonotypes and omits some of them. The table includes some 160,000 clones, around 9.7% detected once. This receptor was identified in a woman younger than 45 with type 1 diabetes. The specimen sequenced was central memory CD4+ T cells from blood. The chain combines TRBV5-1 with TRBJ2-2, with a weak D call TRBD2 (5 bases). CDR3 nucleotide sequence: TGCGCCAGCACCCCAGCCGGTATAGCGCAGAACACCGGGGAGCTGTTTTTT. It yields the protein CASTPAGIAQNTGELFF. Supplemented by reference TRBV5-1 and TRBJ2-2, the full variable domain reads KAGVTQTPRYLIKTRGQQVTLSCSPISGHRSVSWYQQTPGQGLQFLFEYFSETQRNKGNFPGRFSGRQFSNSRSEMNVSTLELGDSALYLCASTPAGIAQNTGELFFGEGSRLTVL.